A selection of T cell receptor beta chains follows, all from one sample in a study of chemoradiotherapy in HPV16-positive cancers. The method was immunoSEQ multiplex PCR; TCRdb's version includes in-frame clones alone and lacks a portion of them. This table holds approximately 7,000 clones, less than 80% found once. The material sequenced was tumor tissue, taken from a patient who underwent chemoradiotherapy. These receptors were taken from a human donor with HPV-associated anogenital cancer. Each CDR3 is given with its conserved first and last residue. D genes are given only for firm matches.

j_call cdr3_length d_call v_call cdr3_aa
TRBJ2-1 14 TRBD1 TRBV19 CASSIVQGANEQFF
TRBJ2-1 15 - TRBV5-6 CASSLRGRLYNEQFF
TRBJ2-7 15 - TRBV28 CATLPWGDLSYEQYF
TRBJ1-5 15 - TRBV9 CASSESGVPSQPQHF
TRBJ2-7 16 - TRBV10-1 CASSPTRVSGSYEQYF
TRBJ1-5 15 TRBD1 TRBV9 CASSVGTGVNQPQHF
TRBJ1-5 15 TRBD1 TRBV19 CASSIGQGGIQPQHF
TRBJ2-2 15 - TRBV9 CASSVGGAATGELFF
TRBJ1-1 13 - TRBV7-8 CASSLDVHTEAFF
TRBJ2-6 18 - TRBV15 CATSRDRVGRSGANVLTF
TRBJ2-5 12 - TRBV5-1 CASRRQEETQYF
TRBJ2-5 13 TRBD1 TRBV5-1 CASSRDRGETQYF
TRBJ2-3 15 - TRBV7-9 CASSPGTEWQTTQYF
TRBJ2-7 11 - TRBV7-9 CASSPSYEQYF
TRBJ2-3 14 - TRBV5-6 CASSLDRVGDTQYF
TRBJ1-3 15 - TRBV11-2 CASSHRGRSGNTIYF
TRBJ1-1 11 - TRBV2 CASSAHTEAFF
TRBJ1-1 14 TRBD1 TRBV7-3 CASSVRGEGTEAFF
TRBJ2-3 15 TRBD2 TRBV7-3 CASSSGLADTDTQYF
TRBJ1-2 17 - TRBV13 CASSPQPAPRSLYGYTF
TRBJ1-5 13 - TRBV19 CASTASRRVPQHF
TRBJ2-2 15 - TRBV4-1 CASSQEGRATGELFF
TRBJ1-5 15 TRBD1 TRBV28 CASSLRGGGNQPQHF
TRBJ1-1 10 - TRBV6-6 CASRGAAAFF
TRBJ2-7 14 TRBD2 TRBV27 CASSMTSGAYEQYF
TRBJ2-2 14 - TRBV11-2 CASSLPGGAGELFF
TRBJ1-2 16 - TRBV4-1 CASSQDPPYDIYGYTF
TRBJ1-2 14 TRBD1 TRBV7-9 CASSLGQGGYGYTF
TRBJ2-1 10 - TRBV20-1 CSPLGDEQFF
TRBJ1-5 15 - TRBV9 CASSVQGNSNQPQHF
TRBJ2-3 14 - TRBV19 CASSTSSGTDTQYF